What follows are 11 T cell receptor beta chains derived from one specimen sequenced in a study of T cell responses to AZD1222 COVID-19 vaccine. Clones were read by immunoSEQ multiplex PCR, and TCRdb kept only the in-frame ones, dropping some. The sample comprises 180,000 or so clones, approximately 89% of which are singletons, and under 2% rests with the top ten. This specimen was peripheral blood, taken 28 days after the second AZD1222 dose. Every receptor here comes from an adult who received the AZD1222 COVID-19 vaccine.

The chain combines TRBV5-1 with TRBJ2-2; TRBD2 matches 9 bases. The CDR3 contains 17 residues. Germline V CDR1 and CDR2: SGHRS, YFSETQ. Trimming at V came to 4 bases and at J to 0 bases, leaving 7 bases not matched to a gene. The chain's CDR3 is CASSPARGGPNTGELFF. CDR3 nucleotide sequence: TGCGCCAGCAGCCCAGCGCGGGGGGGCCCGAACACCGGGGAGCTGTTTTTT.

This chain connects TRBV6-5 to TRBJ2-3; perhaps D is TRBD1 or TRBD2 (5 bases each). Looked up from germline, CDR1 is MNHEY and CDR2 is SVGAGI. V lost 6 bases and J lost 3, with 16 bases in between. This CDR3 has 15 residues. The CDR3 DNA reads TGTGCCAGCAGCCGGGGCGGCCGCCAAACAGATACGCAGTATTTT. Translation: CASSRGGRQTDTQYF.

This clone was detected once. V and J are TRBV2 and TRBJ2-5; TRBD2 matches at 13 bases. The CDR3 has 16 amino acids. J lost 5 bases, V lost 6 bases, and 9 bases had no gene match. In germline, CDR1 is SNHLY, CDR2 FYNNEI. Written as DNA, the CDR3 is TGTGCCAGCAGGGCACCGGGACTAGCGGGAAGGGAGACCCAGTACTTC. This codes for CASRAPGLAGRETQYF.

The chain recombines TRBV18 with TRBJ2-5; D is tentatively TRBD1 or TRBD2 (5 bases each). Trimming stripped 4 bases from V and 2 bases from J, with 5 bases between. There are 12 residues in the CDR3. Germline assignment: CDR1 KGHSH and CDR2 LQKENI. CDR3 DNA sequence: TGTGCCAGCTCACGGGGGCAAGAGACCCAGTACTTC. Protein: CASSRGQETQYF.

As DNA, the CDR3 is TGTGCCAGCAGCTTAGTTCAGCTGAACACCGGGGAGCTGTTTTTT. Protein: CASSLVQLNTGELFF. The rearrangement joins TRBV13 to TRBJ2-2; D is unresolved. Germline V gives CDR1 PRHDT, CDR2 FYEKMQ (reference sequence). The CDR3 is made up of 15 amino acids. The V and J ends lost 1 base and 1 base respectively, with 7 bases between them.

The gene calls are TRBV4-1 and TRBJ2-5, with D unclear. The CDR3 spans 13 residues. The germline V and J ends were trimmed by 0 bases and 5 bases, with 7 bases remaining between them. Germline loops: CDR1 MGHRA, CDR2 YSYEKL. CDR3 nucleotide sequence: TGCGCCAGCAGCCAAGATGCGCGGGAGACCCAGTACTTC. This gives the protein CASSQDARETQYF.

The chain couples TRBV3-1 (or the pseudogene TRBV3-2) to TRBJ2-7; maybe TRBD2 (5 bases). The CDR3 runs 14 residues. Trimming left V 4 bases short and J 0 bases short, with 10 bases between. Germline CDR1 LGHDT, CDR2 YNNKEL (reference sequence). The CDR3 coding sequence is TGTGCCAGCAGCCTTAGCGTGAGCTCCTACGAGCAGTACTTC. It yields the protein CASSLSVSSYEQYF.

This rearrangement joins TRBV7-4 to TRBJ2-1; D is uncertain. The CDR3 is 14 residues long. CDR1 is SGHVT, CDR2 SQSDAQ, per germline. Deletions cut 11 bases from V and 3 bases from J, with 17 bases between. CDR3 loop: CAGPAQDGYNEQFF. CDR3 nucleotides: TGTGCCGGGCCGGCGCAGGACGGCTACAATGAGCAGTTCTTC.

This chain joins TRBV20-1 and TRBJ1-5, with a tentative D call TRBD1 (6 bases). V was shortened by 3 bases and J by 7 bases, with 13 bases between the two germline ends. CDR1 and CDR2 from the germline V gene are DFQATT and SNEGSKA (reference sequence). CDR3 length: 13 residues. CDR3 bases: TGCAGTGCTAGTGCTGGGGGCAGGCAGCCCCAGCATTTT. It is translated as CSASAGGRQPQHF.

The CDR3 bases are TGTGCCAGCAGCGGGACCACCCGGGGTCAGCCCCAGCATTTT. Its protein is CASSGTTRGQPQHF. This chain uses TRBV9 with TRBJ1-5; D gene uncertain. CDR3 size: 14 residues. Trimming left V 3 bases short and J 6 bases short, with 13 bases between. Germline V gives CDR1 SGDLS, CDR2 YYNGEE. The full variable domain, rest sourced from reference TRBV9 and TRBJ1-5, is DSGVTQTPKHLITATGQRVTLRCSPRSGDLSVYWYQQSLDQGLQFLIQYYNGEERAKGNILERFSAQQFPDLHSELNLSSLELGDSALYFCASSGTTRGQPQHFGDGTRLSIL.

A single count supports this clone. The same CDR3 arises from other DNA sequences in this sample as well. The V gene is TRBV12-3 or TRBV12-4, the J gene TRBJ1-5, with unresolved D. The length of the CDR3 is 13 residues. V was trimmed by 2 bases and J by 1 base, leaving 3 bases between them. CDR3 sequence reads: CASSLNSNQPQHF. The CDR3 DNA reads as TGTGCCAGCAGTTTAAACAGCAATCAGCCCCAGCATTTT.